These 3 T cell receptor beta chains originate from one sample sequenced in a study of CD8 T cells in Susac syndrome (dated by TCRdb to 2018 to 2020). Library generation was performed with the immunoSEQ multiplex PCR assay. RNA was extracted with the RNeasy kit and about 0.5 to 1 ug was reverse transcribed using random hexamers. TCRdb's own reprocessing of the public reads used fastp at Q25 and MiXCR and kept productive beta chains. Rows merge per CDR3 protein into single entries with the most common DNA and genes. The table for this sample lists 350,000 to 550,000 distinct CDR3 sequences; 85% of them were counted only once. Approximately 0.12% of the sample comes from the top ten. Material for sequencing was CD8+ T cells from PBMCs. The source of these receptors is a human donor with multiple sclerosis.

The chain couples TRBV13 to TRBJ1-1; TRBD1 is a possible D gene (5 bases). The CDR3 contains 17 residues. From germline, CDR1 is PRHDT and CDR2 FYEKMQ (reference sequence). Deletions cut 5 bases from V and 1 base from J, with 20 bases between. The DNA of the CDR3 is TGTGCCAGCAGCCGACCCTTCGGGGGGACGGCGAACACTGAAGCTTTCTTT. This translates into CASSRPFGGTANTEAFF.

CDR3 loop: CASSADVSTPQHF. CDR3 in DNA: TGTGCCAGCAGTGCCGACGTCTCCACGCCCCAGCATTTT. The chain employs TRBV6-5 and TRBJ1-5; the D is unclear. The germline V gene has CDR1 MNHEY and CDR2 SVGAGI. Trimming stripped 5 bases from V and 9 bases from J, with 14 bases between. The CDR3 consists of 13 residues.

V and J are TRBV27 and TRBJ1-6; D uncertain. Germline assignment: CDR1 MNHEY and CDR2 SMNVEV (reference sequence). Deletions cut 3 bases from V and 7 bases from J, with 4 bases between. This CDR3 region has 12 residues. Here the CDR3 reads CASSFLNSPLHF. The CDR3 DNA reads TGTGCCAGCAGTTTCCTCAATTCACCCCTCCACTTT.